This entry lists 16 T cell receptor beta chains sequenced from one sample in a study of T cell repertoires in cytomegalovirus infection. TCRdb processed the reads anew with MiXCR; each CDR3 protein has one entry. In the table there are fewer than 700,000 distinct CDR3 sequences, 20% to 25% of which are singletons. The source material was CD8+ T cells from PBMCs. Every receptor here comes from a human donor in good health (CMV status not recorded). Some clones in this sample may be carry-over from other donors' samples.

This rearrangement joins TRBV10-3 to TRBJ2-7, with D possibly being TRBD2 (6 bases). The ends were cut back, 0 bases at V and 7 bases at J, with 16 bases in the middle. Germline loops: CDR1 ENHRY, CDR2 SYGVKD. The CDR3 length is 15 residues. CDR3 residues: CAISESAGLEREQYF. DNA for the CDR3: TGTGCCATCAGTGAGTCGGCGGGGCTTGAACGGGAGCAGTACTTC.

This clonotype appeared a single time. The CDR3 does not close with the conserved phenylalanine or tryptophan, likely indicating a read error. The genes are TRBV12-3 or TRBV12-4 and TRBJ2-3, with D possibly matching TRBD2 (5 bases). This CDR3 contains 15 residues. Trimming shortened V by 5 bases and J by 1 base, and 13 bases separated the two germline ends. This CDR3 is CASSPPSIGTDTQYS. The DNA for the CDR3 is TGTGCCAGCAGTCCGCCTAGCATCGGCACAGATACGCAGTATTCT.

The V call is TRBV6-6, the J call TRBJ2-3; 7 positions match TRBD2. CDR3 length equals 15 residues. Trimming took 4 bases from V and 3 from J; bases not matched to a gene: 7. Germline CDR1 reads MNHNY; CDR2 reads SVGAGI (reference sequence). CDR3 bases: TGTGCCAGCAGTTCTACCGTCGGGGGGACAGATACGCAGTATTTT. It translates to CASSSTVGGTDTQYF.

This clonotype occurred a few times. This chain uses TRBV18 with TRBJ2-7; D unresolved. V dropped 2 bases and J dropped 3 bases, with 8 bases sitting between them. Germline-derived CDR1 and CDR2 are KGHSH and LQKENI. The CDR3 sequence is 13 residues long. The CDR3 protein is CASSPAENYEQYV. The CDR3 region has the DNA TGTGCCAGCTCACCAGCGGAGAACTACGAGCAGTACGTC.

This clonotype was seen only a few times. The rearrangement links TRBV2 to TRBJ1-1; 8 bases map to TRBD1. Germline V CDR1 and CDR2: SNHLY, FYNNEI. The CDR3 runs 18 residues. V lost 4 bases and J lost 0; bases outside the gene matches: 13. CDR3 protein: CASSGSLTRGRLNTEAFF. DNA for the CDR3: TGTGCCAGCAGTGGGTCGTTAACCAGGGGGCGCTTGAACACTGAAGCTTTCTTT.

The CDR3 here is CASSLVPGTGVNTEAFF. CDR3 nucleotide sequence: TGTGCCAGCAGCTTAGTTCCCGGGACAGGGGTGAACACTGAAGCTTTCTTT. The V gene is TRBV7-9, the J gene TRBJ1-1; 10 bases fit TRBD1. The CDR3 is 17 amino acids. Germline-derived CDR1 and CDR2 are SEHNR and FQNEAQ (reference sequence). J was trimmed by 0 bases and V by 1 base; bases with no gene match: 5.

The V call is TRBV5-1, the J call TRBJ1-2, with D possibly matching TRBD1 (5 bases). CDR3 size: 14 residues. Germline V gene sequence: CDR1 SGHRS, CDR2 YFSETQ. The V gene lost 0 bases and the J gene lost 7 bases, with 13 bases spanning the gap. CDR3 nucleotides: TGCGCCAGCAGCTTGGCCCCAGGGCCCCGTGGCTACACCTTC. It codes for CASSLAPGPRGYTF.

This clonotype was found a few times. V and J are TRBV19 and TRBJ2-1; D may be TRBD2 (7 bases). V lost 10 bases and J lost 6, with 22 bases in between. CDR1 is LNHDA, CDR2 SQIVND, per germline (reference sequence). CDR3 length: 15 residues. CDR3 protein: CATKWGASGGNEQFF. In DNA, the CDR3 is TGTGCCACCAAATGGGGGGCTAGCGGTGGCAATGAGCAGTTCTTC.

This clonotype turned up a few times. The genes are TRBV27 and TRBJ1-2; no clear D. V lost 1 base and J lost 4, with 7 bases in between. Germline V gives CDR1 MNHEY, CDR2 SMNVEV (reference sequence). This CDR3 is 13 amino acids long. The CDR3 DNA reads TGTGCCAGCAGTTTATTGGGAGCCTATGGCTACACCTTC. Its translation: CASSLLGAYGYTF.

This clonotype has just a few counts. The chain recombines TRBV25-1 with TRBJ1-2; the D is unclear. The CDR3 has 12 residues. Germline assignment: CDR1 MGHDK and CDR2 SYGVNS. V was clipped by 7 bases and J by 4 bases, with 10 bases between them. The CDR3 here is CASTPGGYGYTF. The CDR3 DNA is TGTGCCAGCACCCCGGGTGGCTATGGCTACACCTTC.

As to this clonotype: One end of the junction varies from germline; a read error may be responsible. This sequence joins TRBV20-1 and TRBJ2-1; the D gene is possibly TRBD2 (5 bases). CDR1 is DFQATT, CDR2 SNEGSKA, per germline (reference sequence). This CDR3 is built from 10 residues. This CDR3 is CNAVSGEQFF. CDR3 coding DNA: TGCAATGCTGTGAGCGGTGAGCAGTTCTTC.

The CDR3 bases are TGTGCCAGCAGCTTGGGCTCCTCAAGCGAAGCTTTGAACACTGAAGCTTTCTTT. Translation gives CASSLGSSSEALNTEAFF. The chain recombines TRBV7-9 with TRBJ1-1; D gene ambiguous. Germline assignment: CDR1 SEHNR and CDR2 FQNEAQ (reference sequence). The V and J ends lost 3 bases and 0 bases respectively, with 20 bases between them. The CDR3 runs to 18 residues.

With respect to this clonotype: An end of the junction does not agree with germline; a read error may underlie this. The J gene is TRBJ2-2, the V gene TRBV5-6; unclear D gene. The CDR3 is 12 amino acids. Germline CDR1 SGHDT, CDR2 YYEEEE. The CDR3 loop is CGSNVDTDELFF. The DNA for the CDR3 is TGTGGCAGCAACGTTGACACGGACGAGCTGTTTTTT.

There are a few counts of this clonotype. This chain links TRBV7-9 with TRBJ2-5, with D hard to call. V was clipped by 5 bases and J by 2 bases, with 6 bases between them. The CDR3 loop spans 12 amino acids. Germline V gene lookup returns CDR1 SEHNR and CDR2 FQNEAQ (reference sequence). The CDR3 region has the DNA TGTGCCAGCAGCGTTCGGCAAGAGACCCAGTACTTC. Protein: CASSVRQETQYF. Filled out from reference TRBV7-9 and TRBJ2-5, the complete variable domain reads DTGVSQNPRHKITKRGQNVTFRCDPISEHNRLYWYRQTLGQGPEFLTYFQNEAQLEKSRLLSDRFSAERPKGSFSTLEIQRTEQGDSAMYLCASSVRQETQYFGPGTRLLVL.

This clonotype occurred many times. The rearrangement links TRBV7-2 to TRBJ2-2, with D possibly being TRBD2 (6 bases). The CDR3 totals 16 residues. The V gene lost 1 base and the J gene lost 6 bases, with 15 bases spanning the gap. CDR1 is SGHTA, CDR2 FQGNSA, per germline. In DNA form, the CDR3 reads TGTGCCAGCAGCTTAGAAGTGCGGGGAGATCCCGGGGAGCTGTTTTTT. Amino acids: CASSLEVRGDPGELFF.

The genes are TRBV19 and TRBJ2-3; D is perhaps TRBD1 or TRBD2 (5 bases each). Germline lookup yields CDR1 LNHDA and CDR2 SQIVND (reference sequence). CDR3 length: 13 residues. V dropped 9 bases and J dropped 6 bases, with 16 bases sitting between them. The CDR3 DNA reads TGTGCCAGCCTGGGACCCTACGATGATACGCAGTATTTT. Translated: CASLGPYDDTQYF.